The 12 T cell receptor beta chains listed next were all sequenced from one sample in a study of T cell changes during pregnancy in multiple sclerosis. The table came from immunoSEQ multiplex PCR; TCRdb's copy has only in-frame clones and leaves some out. The sample lists 15,000 or so clones, roughly 88% seen once, with around 13% in the top ten. Here the sequenced sample was CD8+ T cells from peripheral blood mononuclear cells, taken after pregnancy. The origin of the receptors is a female donor in good health, enrolled as a control in a pregnancy study.

The chain is built from TRBV10-3 and TRBJ2-1; D is unclear. The ends were cut back, 3 bases at V and 0 bases at J, with 12 bases in the middle. The germline V gene encodes CDR1 ENHRY and CDR2 SYGVKD. The CDR3 is 16 residues long. DNA for the CDR3: TGTGCCATCAGTGACCTGACTGGAATCTCCTACAATGAGCAGTTCTTC. It codes for CAISDLTGISYNEQFF.

The chain couples TRBV4-2 to TRBJ1-1, with D unresolved. The CDR3 runs 15 residues. In germline, CDR1 is LGHNA, CDR2 YNFKEQ. Trimming pared 1 base from V and 6 bases from J, leaving 15 bases between. CDR3 sequence reads: CASSQVAGEVAEAFF. In DNA form, the CDR3 reads TGTGCCAGCAGCCAAGTCGCTGGGGAGGTCGCTGAAGCTTTCTTT.

This clone came up a few times. The chain links TRBV27 to TRBJ1-1; TRBD1 might be the D (6 bases). The CDR3 runs 13 residues. Germline assignment: CDR1 MNHEY and CDR2 SMNVEV (reference sequence). V lost 5 bases to trimming and J lost 5 bases, with 12 bases between them. The CDR3 loop reads CASSINRVTEAFF. The CDR3 bases are TGTGCCAGCAGTATCAACAGGGTGACTGAAGCTTTCTTT.

The chain links TRBV5-6 to TRBJ2-1, with D hard to call. CDR1 is SGHDT, CDR2 YYEEEE, per germline. Trimming took off 3 bases at V and 2 bases at J, with 12 bases between the two ends. This CDR3 spans 15 amino acids. This CDR3 is CASSSFMTPYNEQFF. CDR3 DNA: TGTGCCAGCAGCTCCTTTATGACACCCTACAATGAGCAGTTCTTC.

The chain uses TRBV6-1 and TRBJ2-5; 12 nucleotides align to TRBD2. The CDR3 consists of 15 residues. V trimming: 5 bases; J trimming: 2 bases; junction bases outside the gene matches: 3. Looked up from germline, CDR1 is MNHNS and CDR2 is SASEGT. CDR3 region: CASSPLAGGQETQYF. CDR3 sequence (DNA): TGTGCCAGCAGTCCCCTAGCGGGGGGGCAAGAGACCCAGTACTTC.

The chain uses TRBV7-2 and TRBJ1-2, with D possibly being TRBD1 (6 bases). This CDR3 contains 16 residues. V was clipped by 6 bases and J by 4 bases, with 21 bases between them. The germline V gene encodes CDR1 SGHTA and CDR2 FQGNSA. CDR3 loop: CASSPTTGSSRYGYTF. As DNA, the CDR3 is TGTGCCAGCAGTCCTACTACAGGGTCTTCCCGCTATGGCTACACCTTC.

This clone has just one count. This sequence joins TRBV4-1 and TRBJ2-3; no definite D call. V dropped 1 base and J dropped 0 bases, with 5 bases sitting between them. Germline V gene lookup returns CDR1 MGHRA and CDR2 YSYEKL. The CDR3 spans 14 residues. CDR3 loop: CASSQAGSTDTQYF. DNA of the CDR3: TGCGCCAGCAGCCAAGCGGGTAGCACAGATACGCAGTATTTT.

The rearrangement links TRBV7-9 to TRBJ2-3; D gene unclear. V was clipped by 2 bases and J by 6 bases, with 3 bases between them. Germline-derived CDR1 and CDR2 are SEHNR and FQNEAQ (reference sequence). The CDR3 length is 11 residues. DNA for the CDR3: TGTGCCAGCAGCTTATCGGATACGCAGTATTTT. Translating it yields CASSLSDTQYF.

J is TRBJ1-6 and V is TRBV2, with 7 nucleotides matching TRBD1. This CDR3 has 15 residues. Germline V CDR1 and CDR2: SNHLY, FYNNEI. After removal of 6 bases from V and 10 bases from J, the junction contained 12 bases not matched to a gene. CDR3 nucleotides: TGTGCCAGCAGCGCGATGACAGGGATACGCTCACCCCTCCACTTT. This encodes CASSAMTGIRSPLHF. Looking up the rest from reference TRBV2 and TRBJ1-6 gives the full variable domain: EPEVTQTPSHQVTQMGQEVILRCVPISNHLYFYWYRQILGQKVEFLVSFYNNEISEKSEIFDDQFSVERPDGSNFTLKIRSTKLEDSAMYFCASSAMTGIRSPLHFGNGTRLTVT.

This chain joins TRBV19 and TRBJ1-1, with 9 positions matching TRBD1. J was trimmed by 2 bases and V by 7 bases; bases with no gene match: 11. Germline V gene data show CDR1 as LNHDA and CDR2 as SQIVND (reference sequence). This CDR3 comprises 16 residues. The CDR3 nucleotides are TGTGCCAGTACAGCGACAGGGGGATGGATAAACACTGAAGCTTTCTTT. Residues: CASTATGGWINTEAFF.

The chain joins TRBV6-4 to TRBJ2-2; TRBD2 agrees at 7 bases. The V gene end was trimmed by 4 bases and the J gene end by 3 bases; junction bases not matched to a gene: 5. The germline CDR1 and CDR2 sequences are MRHNA and SNTAGT. CDR3 length: 15 residues. This chain's CDR3 is CASSAASGHTGELFF. In nucleotides, the CDR3 is TGTGCCAGCAGTGCGGCTAGCGGTCACACCGGGGAGCTGTTTTTT.

This clone was seen only once. The chain carries TRBV2 and TRBJ1-2; no firm D call. The V gene's germline CDR1 is SNHLY and CDR2 FYNNEI. The CDR3 extends over 13 amino acids. V gave up 4 bases and J gave up 8 bases, with 14 bases separating them. CDR3 protein: CASSVSGLRGYTF. The DNA of the CDR3 is TGTGCCAGCAGTGTTTCCGGACTTAGGGGCTACACCTTC.